The entry below describes one T cell receptor (beta chain). This entry is derived from a study of blood T cell repertoires in COVID-19. V lost 2 bases, J lost 0 bases, and 11 bases lay in between. Germline-derived CDR1 and CDR2 are GTSNPN and SVGIG (reference sequence). CDR3 length: 16 amino acids. The protocol was immunoSEQ multiplex PCR, while the TCRdb copy is restricted to in-frame clones and leaves out a portion. The table shows 80,000 to 95,000 clones, with approximately 86% occurring only once. Sequencing was carried out using peripheral blood. The sequence came from a woman over 75 in a cohort sampled during active or convalescent COVID-19. The chain has TRBV30 and TRBJ1-6, with D unresolved. CDR3 sequence (DNA): TGTGCCTGGAGTAGGAAGGAGAGCTCCTATAATTCACCCCTCCACTTT. Translated: CAWSRKESSYNSPLHF. The full variable domain, in which reference TRBV30 and TRBJ1-6 provide the parts outside the CDR3, is SQTIHQWPATLVQPVGSPLSLECTVEGTSNPNLYWYRQAAGRGLQLLFYSVGIGQISSEVPQNLSASRPQDRQFILSSKKLLLSDSGFYLCAWSRKESSYNSPLHFGNGTRLTVT.